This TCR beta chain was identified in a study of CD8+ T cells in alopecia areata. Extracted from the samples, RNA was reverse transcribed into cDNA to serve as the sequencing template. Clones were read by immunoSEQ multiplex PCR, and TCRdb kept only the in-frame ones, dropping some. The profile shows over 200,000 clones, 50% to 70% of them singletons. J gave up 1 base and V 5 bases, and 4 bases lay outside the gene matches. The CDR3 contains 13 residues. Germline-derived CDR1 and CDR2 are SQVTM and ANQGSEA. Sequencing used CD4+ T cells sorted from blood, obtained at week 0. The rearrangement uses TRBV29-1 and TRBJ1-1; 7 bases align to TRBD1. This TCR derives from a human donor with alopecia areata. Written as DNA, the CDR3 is TGCAGCGTTTTGGGACAGAGGAACACTGAAGCTTTCTTT. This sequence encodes CSVLGQRNTEAFF.